Each of the 18 T cell receptor beta chains below was sequenced from the same sample in a study of cytomegalovirus exposure and HLA in healthy donors. PCR was performed using 60 Vbeta and 13 Jbeta primers. Method: immunoSEQ multiplex PCR; TCRdb's copy keeps in-frame clones and lacks some. The sample shows about 100,000 clones, 82% of them seen only once. Sequencing used PBMCs. Receptors originate from a man aged 25-45 years in good health and CMV-seropositive.

This clone was detected a few times. The J gene is TRBJ2-4, the V gene TRBV30; 11 positions agree with TRBD2. The CDR3 contains 18 residues. Losses at the gene ends were 0 bases for V and 0 bases for J; bases not matched to a gene: 7. CDR1 and CDR2 (germline): GTSNPN, SVGIG (reference sequence). The CDR3 region has the DNA TGTGCCTGGAGTGTACGGCTAGCGGGGGGTAGAGCCAAAAACATTCAGTACTTC. Its protein is CAWSVRLAGGRAKNIQYF.

In its sample, this clone was seen a few times. The chain uses TRBV19 and TRBJ1-1, with D perhaps matching TRBD1 (6 bases). The CDR3 is made up of 14 amino acids. Germline V CDR1 and CDR2: LNHDA, SQIVND (reference sequence). V shed 7 bases and J shed 5 bases, with 17 bases lying between them. Written as DNA, the CDR3 is TGTGCCAGTAATCGAGGGGACACTGGAACTGAAGCTTTCTTT. This translates into CASNRGDTGTEAFF.

The genes are TRBV28 and TRBJ2-3; TRBD2 matches 8 bases. The germline gives CDR1 MDHEN, CDR2 SYDVKM. Trimming took 2 bases from V and 3 from J; bases not matched to a gene: 7. The CDR3 spans 16 residues. CDR3 loop: CASSLGTSLSTDTQYF. CDR3 nucleotide sequence: TGTGCCAGCAGTTTAGGGACTAGTTTATCAACAGATACGCAGTATTTT.

This chain connects TRBV5-8 to TRBJ1-1; D remains ambiguous. The CDR3 runs to 12 residues. V gave up 4 bases and J gave up 4 bases, with 8 bases separating them. Germline loops: CDR1 SGHTS, CDR2 YDEGEE. The CDR3 bases are TGTGCCAGCAGCGGAGGGATCACTGAAGCTTTCTTT. It translates to CASSGGITEAFF. Together with reference TRBV5-8 and TRBJ1-1, the CDR3 gives the full variable domain: EAGVTQSPTHLIKTRGQQATLRCSPISGHTSVYWYQQALGLGLQFLLWYDEGEERNRGNFPPRFSGRQFPNYSSELNVNALELEDSALYLCASSGGITEAFFGQGTRLTVV.

This clone was counted once. The V call is TRBV9, the J call TRBJ1-2, with unresolved D. This CDR3 is 16 amino acids long. CDR1 and CDR2 (germline): SGDLS, YYNGEE. V lost 1 base and J 3 bases, leaving 16 bases between the germline ends. CDR3 sequence reads: CASSVQAHGGYYGYTF. The CDR3 nucleotides are TGTGCCAGCAGCGTACAGGCCCACGGCGGGTACTATGGCTACACCTTC.

This clone was observed a handful of times. The chain recombines TRBV5-4 with TRBJ2-1; tentative D call: TRBD1 (6 bases). The V gene's germline CDR1 is SGHNT and CDR2 YYREEE (reference sequence). This CDR3 has 13 residues. V was clipped by 7 bases and J by 8 bases, with 16 bases between them. The CDR3 region is CASFVTGKDEQFF. The CDR3 region has the DNA TGTGCCAGCTTCGTAACAGGGAAGGATGAGCAGTTCTTC.

The rearrangement uses TRBV6-1 and TRBJ2-7; D is tentatively TRBD1 or TRBD2 (5 bases each). The germline gives CDR1 MNHNS, CDR2 SASEGT. V dropped 6 bases and J dropped 2 bases, with 14 bases sitting between them. The CDR3 extends over 14 amino acids. The CDR3 sequence is CASRELGVAYEQYF. CDR3 DNA: TGTGCCAGCAGGGAACTAGGGGTAGCCTACGAGCAGTACTTC.

The chain is built from TRBV30 and TRBJ1-2; 8 bases align to TRBD1. From germline, CDR1 is GTSNPN and CDR2 SVGIG (reference sequence). V gave up 7 bases and J gave up 7 bases; unmatched junction bases: 8. The CDR3 contains 12 residues. CDR3 nucleotides: TGTGCCTCGGGGGTACAGGGGGGTGGCTACACCTTC. Protein: CASGVQGGGYTF.

This chain uses TRBV7-6 with TRBJ1-6; D possibly corresponds to TRBD1 (6 bases). The V end lost 5 bases, the J end lost 9 bases, and 20 bases lay between the germline ends. The CDR3 has 16 amino acids. Looked up from germline, CDR1 is SGHVS and CDR2 is FNYEAQ. The CDR3, as DNA: TGTGCCAGCAGCCGTCTAATCGGGGGGGCAGGTTCACCCCTCCACTTT. Translated: CASSRLIGGAGSPLHF. Full variable domain (rest looked up from reference TRBV7-6 and TRBJ1-6): GAGVSQSPRYKVTKRGQDVALRCDPISGHVSLYWYRQALGQGPEFLTYFNYEAQQDKSGLPNDRFSAERPEGSISTLTIQRTEQRDSAMYRCASSRLIGGAGSPLHFGNGTRLTVT.

This chain connects TRBV19 to TRBJ1-1; TRBD1 might be the D (6 bases). The CDR3 spans 12 residues. V was shortened by 6 bases and J by 3 bases, with 8 bases between the two germline ends. Germline CDR1 is LNHDA and CDR2 is SQIVND (reference sequence). CDR3 amino acids: CASSTGYTEAFF. The CDR3 DNA reads as TGTGCCAGTAGCACAGGGTACACTGAAGCTTTCTTT.

The V call is TRBV2, the J call TRBJ1-1; possibly TRBD1 for D (5 bases). Trimming took off 6 bases at V and 4 bases at J, with 9 bases between the two ends. In germline, CDR1 is SNHLY, CDR2 FYNNEI. The CDR3 is 12 residues long. The CDR3 reads CASSREATEAFF. Written as DNA, the CDR3 is TGTGCCAGCAGCAGGGAGGCCACTGAAGCTTTCTTT. The full variable domain, completed using reference TRBV2 and TRBJ1-1, is EPEVTQTPSHQVTQMGQEVILRCVPISNHLYFYWYRQILGQKVEFLVSFYNNEISEKSEIFDDQFSVERPDGSNFTLKIRSTKLEDSAMYFCASSREATEAFFGQGTRLTVV.

The chain is built from TRBV10-3 and TRBJ1-2; no clear D gene. CDR3 length: 14 residues. Germline values: CDR1 ENHRY, CDR2 SYGVKD. V lost 0 bases, J lost 2 bases, and 7 bases lay in between. CDR3 bases: TGTGCCATCAGTGAGTCGATAGCGAACTATGGCTACACCTTC. It yields the protein CAISESIANYGYTF.

The chain combines TRBV27 with TRBJ2-1; a weak D match, TRBD2 (5 bases). Trimming took 7 bases from V and 4 from J, leaving 14 bases between them. CDR1 is MNHEY and CDR2 is SMNVEV in the germline V gene (reference sequence). The CDR3 runs to 14 residues. The CDR3 spells CASIWAGSYNEQFF. The CDR3 DNA is TGTGCCAGCATTTGGGCGGGTTCGTACAATGAGCAGTTCTTC.

This chain uses TRBV11-2 with TRBJ1-3, with D unclear. This CDR3 comprises 14 residues. Trimming shortened V by 5 bases and J by 0 bases, and 8 bases separated the two germline ends. Germline V gene data show CDR1 as SGHAT and CDR2 as FQNNGV. CDR3 bases: TGTGCCAGCAGCGGAGGACCCTCTGGAAACACCATATATTTT. It encodes CASSGGPSGNTIYF. The full variable domain, rest sourced from reference TRBV11-2 and TRBJ1-3, is EAGVAQSPRYKIIEKRQSVAFWCNPISGHATLYWYQQILGQGPKLLIQFQNNGVVDDSQLPKDRFSAERLKGVDSTLKIQPAKLEDSAVYLCASSGGPSGNTIYFGEGSWLTVV.

This chain links TRBV9 with TRBJ1-2, with D perhaps TRBD1 (6 bases). From germline, CDR1 is SGDLS and CDR2 YYNGEE. CDR3 length: 14 residues. The V end lost 0 bases, the J end lost 3 bases, and 9 bases lay between the germline ends. The CDR3 protein is CASSVAGGDYGYTF. The CDR3 DNA reads TGTGCCAGCAGCGTAGCGGGGGGCGACTATGGCTACACCTTC.

V usage is TRBV14 and J usage is TRBJ2-3; D might be TRBD1 (6 bases). Germline V gives CDR1 SGHDN, CDR2 FVKESK. This CDR3 is built from 14 residues. V was shortened by 6 bases and J by 0 bases, with 10 bases between the two germline ends. Written as DNA, the CDR3 is TGTGCCAGCAGAAAGGACAGAAGCACAGATACGCAGTATTTT. It codes for CASRKDRSTDTQYF.

The chain couples TRBV2 to TRBJ2-5, with 8 positions matching TRBD2. The J call is in doubt because the DNA end fits TRBJ2-7 better. The CDR3 loop spans 16 amino acids. Germline V gene data show CDR1 as SNHLY and CDR2 as FYNNEI. CDR3 nucleotides: TGTGCCAGCCTAGCGGGTGATACCGGATATTTTTACGAGCAGTACTTC. Its translation: CASLAGDTGYFYEQYF.

This clone was picked up a small number of times. V and J are TRBV6-1 and TRBJ2-7, with D unresolved. CDR1 and CDR2 (germline): MNHNS, SASEGT. V was pared by 0 bases and J by 2 bases, with 14 bases between. The CDR3 length is 16 residues. The CDR3 nucleotides read TGTGCCAGCAGTGAAGCCGGAAGGAGAATTACCTACGAGCAGTACTTC. As protein: CASSEAGRRITYEQYF.